This T cell receptor (beta chain) was recorded in a study of blood T cell repertoires in COVID-19 (TCRdb year 2020). Regarding the complete study: Samples from collaborators originated in the United States, Italy and Spain and spanned both the acute and convalescent phases of COVID-19. The prospective study material was composed of cDNA or gDNA derived from T cells, B-cell-depleted T cells, or PBMCs. The sample metadata nearly always contained a de-identified subject ID, COVID-19 status, age in years and sex. Where HLA class I and class II types were available, the types were taken from metadata supplied by the sample provider, not from assay-based typing. The dataset comprised deeply sampled blood TCRbeta repertoires from subjects exposed to, actively infected with, or recovered from COVID-19. Samples came from the ongoing ImmuneRACE study (first 160 participants) plus 1,254 subjects from 6 global collaborators. The repertoires were made available in a free public database intended to serve as a resource for research on the immune response to SARS-CoV-2. Study-wide conclusions, independent of this receptor: How much clinical and demographic metadata was included differed by source and by participant, and the metadata was provided uncurated.

To note about this clone: Its target antigen remains unknown. Base qualities are not at hand, and no much larger clone is one base apart.

Participants in the prospective study were aged roughly 18 to 89 years, lived in over 20 United States geographic areas, and enrolled through a virtual design. In the prospective study, participants were assigned to cohorts based on the clinical history participants reported in a screening survey and a study questionnaire. ImmuneRACE Cohort 3 recovered participants were defined by two consecutive negative NP/OP PCR tests, healthcare professional clearance, or symptom resolution. Each participant in the prospective study had whole blood, serum and a nasopharyngeal or oropharyngeal swab collected by mobile phlebotomists. Over a roughly two-month period, participants in the prospective study had the option of providing additional blood draws and questionnaires. Before DNA extraction, blood samples from the prospective study were shipped at room temperature or frozen. The CDR1 and CDR2 encoded by the germline V gene are MDHEN and SYDVKM. Trimming takes 4 bases off V and 8 bases off J; junction bases not matched to a gene: 9. The CDR3 measures 15 amino acids from cysteine to phenylalanine. This entry keeps only the CDR3 DNA: 45 bases, framed from base 1.

TCRbeta CDR3 regions were amplified from genomic DNA by means of the immunoSEQ Assay, a bias-controlled multiplex PCR. On the study's bioinformatics: Nucleated cell counts per sample were estimated from amplification of reference gene primers within the assay. Sequence reads were collapsed and filtered to measure the absolute abundance of every unique TCRbeta CDR3 rearrangement. For each sample, productive Simpson clonality was calculated as the square root of Simpson's diversity index over productive rearrangements. Imported from immuneACCESS, the table was reduced by TCRdb to in-frame sequences with V and J called. These copies leave out some clones; in studies compared against another copy, an unresolved V gene accounts for under half, and the cause of the remainder is not known. That table is the source of V, J and clone size, and D and trimming were worked out from the DNA. Counted in this sample were about 440,000 clones; about 90% of them appeared once. 0.6% to 0.7% of the sample rests with the top ten.

The V gene is TRBV28 and the J gene is TRBJ1-2, with 11 junctional bases fitting TRBD1. Sequenced: PBMCs or T cells enriched from blood (not recorded which). This TCR was sampled from a man aged 18 to 29 who had recovered from COVID-19. The DNA sequence reads TGTGCCAGCAGTTCTCCGGGACAGGGGGTTCAGGGCTACACCTTC. It is translated as CASSSPGQGVQGYTF.